A single sample is the source of the 19 T cell receptor beta chains below, sequenced in a study of T-cell memory formation after mild COVID-19. From the 5' RACE reads, TCRdb called clonotypes with MiXCR, one entry per CDR3 protein. The table lists 150,000 to 200,000 distinct CDR3 sequences, around a third of them singletons. The sample taken for sequencing was PBMCs or a T cell subset sorted from them (not recorded which). These receptors came from an adult woman who had mild COVID-19 (a few samples of this study predate the infection). Cell type and time point are not known.

In its sample, this clonotype was seen a few times. This chain joins TRBV20-1 and TRBJ1-1, with D perhaps matching TRBD1 (6 bases). Germline V gives CDR1 DFQATT, CDR2 SNEGSKA (reference sequence). V gave up 6 bases and J gave up 5 bases, with 16 bases separating them. CDR3 size: 13 residues. CDR3 nucleotide sequence: TGCAGTGCCCGGGGGGGCAGGGAAACTGAAGCTTTCTTT. It is translated as CSARGGRETEAFF.

This chain joins TRBV20-1 and TRBJ2-3; D may be TRBD1 (6 bases). The CDR3 is 15 amino acids. Germline CDR1 is DFQATT and CDR2 is SNEGSKA (reference sequence). With 3 bases removed from V and 2 bases from J, the gap between germline ends came to 15 bases. The CDR3 region is CSARADSYYTDTQYF. The DNA for the CDR3 is TGCAGTGCTAGGGCGGACAGCTACTACACAGATACGCAGTATTTT.

The chain couples TRBV12-3 or TRBV12-4 to TRBJ2-3; 9 bases are a match to TRBD2. V shed 2 bases and J 2 bases; nucleotides not matched to a gene: 2. The CDR3 extends over 15 amino acids. CDR3 nucleotide sequence: TGTGCCAGCAGTTTACTAGCGGGGATCACAGATACGCAGTATTTT. It encodes CASSLLAGITDTQYF.

This clonotype occurred many times. V and J are TRBV5-1 and TRBJ1-2, with D possibly TRBD1 on 6 matching bases. Trimming stripped 4 bases from V and 4 bases from J, with 20 bases between. Germline loops: CDR1 SGHRS, CDR2 YFSETQ. The CDR3 spans 16 residues. CDR3 DNA sequence: TGCGCCAGCAGCCCCGGACAGCTACTTACTTCCTATGGCTACACCTTC. This translates into CASSPGQLLTSYGYTF.

This rearrangement joins TRBV7-9 to TRBJ1-3, with D possibly TRBD1 on 5 matching bases. Per germline, CDR1 SEHNR and CDR2 FQNEAQ (reference sequence). V was cut by 5 bases and J by 0 bases, with 20 bases left in between. The CDR3 sequence is 18 residues long. The CDR3 region is CASSTRVDRGHSGNTIYF. The CDR3 DNA reads as TGTGCCAGCAGCACTCGCGTTGATAGGGGTCACTCTGGAAACACCATATATTTT.

The chain recombines TRBV7-9 with TRBJ1-2; D uncertain. This CDR3 is 12 amino acids long. V was shortened by 3 bases and J by 8 bases, with 10 bases between the two germline ends. CDR1 SEHNR and CDR2 FQNEAQ come from the germline V gene (reference sequence). The CDR3 loop is CASSFTTGGYTF. The CDR3 DNA sequence: TGTGCCAGCAGCTTCACCACCGGGGGCTACACCTTC.

This clonotype was counted a few times. The V and J genes are TRBV5-5 and TRBJ1-1; D may be TRBD1 (5 bases). Germline V CDR1 and CDR2: SGHKS, YYEKEE (reference sequence). Trimming removed 0 bases at V and 5 bases at J, with 17 bases between. This CDR3 spans 16 amino acids. CDR3 DNA: TGTGCCAGCAGCTTGGAAGTGGGGCAGGGAGATACTGAAGCTTTCTTT. Translated, it gives CASSLEVGQGDTEAFF.

The V call is TRBV20-1, the J call TRBJ2-1, with 12 nucleotides matching TRBD1. The CDR3 loop spans 16 amino acids. CDR1 and CDR2 (germline): DFQATT, SNEGSKA (reference sequence). The J segment lost 6 bases and the V segment lost 3 bases, leaving 9 bases of the junction unmatched. The CDR3 protein is CSARGQGALPPNEQFF. The CDR3 DNA reads TGCAGTGCTAGGGGACAGGGGGCGCTTCCACCCAATGAGCAGTTCTTC.

The rearrangement links TRBV9 to TRBJ1-2; weak D call: TRBD1 (6 bases). CDR1 and CDR2 from the germline V gene are SGDLS and YYNGEE. Trimming pared 0 bases from V and 7 bases from J, leaving 16 bases between. There are 15 residues in the CDR3. CDR3 DNA: TGTGCCAGCAGCGTAGGGGGGACAACAGTAGGTGGCTACACCTTC. Translating it yields CASSVGGTTVGGYTF. The variable domain in full, with the rest retrieved from reference TRBV9 and TRBJ1-2, is DSGVTQTPKHLITATGQRVTLRCSPRSGDLSVYWYQQSLDQGLQFLIQYYNGEERAKGNILERFSAQQFPDLHSELNLSSLELGDSALYFCASSVGGTTVGGYTFGSGTRLTVV.

The V and J genes are TRBV4-3 and TRBJ2-3; D is uncertain. From germline, CDR1 is LGHNA and CDR2 YSLEER. The length of the CDR3 is 11 residues. V was cut by 1 base and J by 9 bases, with 5 bases left in between. The CDR3 loop is CASSQATTQYF. CDR3 bases: TGCGCCAGCAGCCAAGCTACGACGCAGTATTTT.

V usage is TRBV7-2 and J usage is TRBJ2-5, with TRBD2 matching over 13 bases. J gave up 5 bases and V 4 bases, and 7 bases lay outside the gene matches. There are 16 residues in the CDR3. Germline V gene lookup returns CDR1 SGHTA and CDR2 FQGNSA. DNA for the CDR3: TGTGCCAGCAGCTCCCGGACTAGCGGGGGTGGGGAGACCCAGTACTTC. Its protein product is CASSSRTSGGGETQYF. The variable domain in full, completed from reference TRBV7-2 and TRBJ2-5, reads GAGVSQSPSNKVTEKGKDVELRCDPISGHTALYWYRQSLGQGLEFLIYFQGNSAPDKSGLPSDRFSAERTGGSVSTLTIQRTQQEDSAVYLCASSSRTSGGGETQYFGPGTRLLVL.

The chain is built from TRBV11-2 and TRBJ1-6; D remains unclear. Trimming took 1 base from V and 8 from J, leaving 21 bases between them. This CDR3 comprises 18 residues. Looked up from germline, CDR1 is SGHAT and CDR2 is FQNNGV. The CDR3 DNA reads as TGTGCCAGCAGCTTAGGATCGGTGGAAATCACTAAGTATTCACCCCTCCACTTT. It encodes CASSLGSVEITKYSPLHF.

This clonotype was counted between two and nine times. The chain is built from TRBV14 and TRBJ2-2; 8 nucleotides line up with TRBD1. The CDR3 contains 16 residues. Germline trimming cut 4 bases from V and 6 bases from J; bases unmatched to any gene: 10. Germline V gene sequence: CDR1 SGHDN, CDR2 FVKESK. This CDR3 reads CASSPIGQGGPGELFF. The DNA of the CDR3 is TGTGCCAGCAGCCCGATTGGACAGGGAGGCCCCGGGGAGCTGTTTTTT.

This clonotype was seen a few times. The chain couples TRBV7-3 to TRBJ2-3; possibly TRBD1 for D (6 bases). Trimming stripped 4 bases from V and 0 bases from J, with 8 bases between. Germline loops: CDR1 SGHTA, CDR2 FQGTGA. CDR3 length equals 14 residues. This CDR3 reads CASSWDTSTDTQYF. The CDR3 DNA is TGTGCCAGCAGCTGGGACACTAGCACAGATACGCAGTATTTT.

The chain links TRBV3-1 to TRBJ1-2; D remains unclear. The CDR3 is 14 amino acids. CDR1 is LGHDT, CDR2 YNNKEL, per germline (reference sequence). V was clipped by 4 bases and J by 4 bases, with 13 bases between them. CDR3 region: CASSPTETPYGYTF. CDR3 DNA sequence: TGTGCCAGCAGCCCAACGGAAACGCCCTATGGCTACACCTTC. The complete variable domain, with remaining parts taken from reference TRBV3-1 and TRBJ1-2, reads DTAVSQTPKYLVTQMGNDKSIKCEQNLGHDTMYWYKQDSKKFLKIMFSYNNKELIINETVPNRFSPKSPDKAHLNLHINSLELGDSAVYFCASSPTETPYGYTFGSGTRLTVV.

The V gene is TRBV7-2, the J gene TRBJ1-1; D unresolved. This CDR3 contains 11 residues. The germline V gene encodes CDR1 SGHTA and CDR2 FQGNSA. Trimming removed 3 bases at V and 3 bases at J, with 2 bases between. The CDR3 protein is CASSFDTEAFF. The CDR3 nucleotides are TGTGCCAGCAGCTTCGACACTGAAGCTTTCTTT.

This clonotype appeared a few times. The chain has TRBV6-2 or TRBV6-3 and TRBJ2-1; 10 bases map to TRBD2. This CDR3 is built from 13 residues. The junction had 1 base not matched to a gene; V was cut back by 7 bases and J by 4 bases. Germline V gene data show CDR1 as MNHEY and CDR2 as SVGEGT. The CDR3 loop is CASKLAGYNEQFF. CDR3 sequence (DNA): TGTGCCAGCAAACTAGCGGGGTACAATGAGCAGTTCTTC.

The chain combines TRBV5-1 with TRBJ2-1; the match to TRBD1 covers 10 bases. Trimming removed 4 bases from V and 6 bases from J; junction bases left unmatched: 7. This CDR3 is 15 amino acids long. Germline V gene sequence: CDR1 SGHRS, CDR2 YFSETQ. This CDR3 reads CASSNGQGGGNEQFF. CDR3 bases: TGCGCCAGCAGCAATGGACAGGGGGGAGGCAATGAGCAGTTCTTC.

This chain joins TRBV6-2 or TRBV6-3 and TRBJ2-3; D unresolved. The CDR3 runs to 15 residues. The germline CDR1 and CDR2 sequences are MNHEY and SVGEGT. V lost 2 bases and J 2 bases, leaving 11 bases between the germline ends. CDR3 sequence reads: CASSYGGSHTDTQYF. CDR3 coding DNA: TGTGCCAGCAGTTACGGCGGCAGCCACACAGATACGCAGTATTTT.